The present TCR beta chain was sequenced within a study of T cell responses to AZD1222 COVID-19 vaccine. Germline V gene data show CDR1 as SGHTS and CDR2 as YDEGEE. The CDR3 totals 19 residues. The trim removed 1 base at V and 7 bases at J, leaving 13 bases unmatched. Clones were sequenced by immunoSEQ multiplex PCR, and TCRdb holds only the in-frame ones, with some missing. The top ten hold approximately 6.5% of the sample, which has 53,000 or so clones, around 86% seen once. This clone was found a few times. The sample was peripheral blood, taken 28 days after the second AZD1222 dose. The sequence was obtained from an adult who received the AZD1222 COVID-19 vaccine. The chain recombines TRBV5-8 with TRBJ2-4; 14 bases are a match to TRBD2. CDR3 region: CASSLKSYGTSGRQNIQYF. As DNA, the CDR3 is TGTGCCAGCAGCTTGAAAAGCTACGGGACTAGCGGGAGACAGAACATTCAGTACTTC.